Following are 19 T cell receptor beta chains from one sample sequenced in a study of cytomegalovirus exposure and HLA in healthy donors. PCR involved 60 Vbeta and 13 Jbeta primers. Repertoires were generated with immunoSEQ multiplex PCR, while TCRdb's copy carries only in-frame clones and drops some. The table records about 120,000 clones, approximately 79% of them present only once. The specimen was PBMCs. The receptors stem from a man younger than 45 in good health and CMV-seronegative.

The chain is built from TRBV10-2 and TRBJ2-3; D unclear. The CDR3 contains 14 residues. V was pared by 3 bases and J by 2 bases, with 9 bases between. The V gene's germline CDR1 is WSHSY and CDR2 SAAADI. The CDR3 loop reads CASSDIADTDTQYF. For the CDR3, the DNA is TGCGCCAGCAGTGATATCGCAGACACAGATACGCAGTATTTT.

This chain uses TRBV30 with TRBJ2-3; 13 bases match TRBD2. The CDR3 has 15 amino acids. Germline assignment: CDR1 GTSNPN and CDR2 SVGIG (reference sequence). V dropped 1 base and J dropped 6; count of bases not matched to a gene: 4. CDR3 amino acids: CAWSGLTSGGDTQYF. The DNA of the CDR3 is TGTGCCTGGAGTGGGTTGACTAGCGGGGGGGATACGCAGTATTTT.

This clone was seen only a few times. The CDR3 is CASSFSRDSYEQYF. In DNA form, the CDR3 reads TGTGCCAGCAGTTTTTCGAGGGATTCCTACGAGCAGTACTTC. The genes are TRBV27 and TRBJ2-7, with D maybe TRBD2 (5 bases). This CDR3 contains 14 residues. V was clipped by 3 bases and J by 1 base, with 10 bases between them. The germline gives CDR1 MNHEY, CDR2 SMNVEV (reference sequence).

A remark on this clone: A junction boundary mismatches the germline segment, possibly from a read error. This CDR3 is also generated by other DNA sequences in the sample. This chain connects TRBV6-5 to TRBJ2-7, with D possibly being TRBD1 (6 bases). Germline lookup yields CDR1 MNHEY and CDR2 SVGAGI. The CDR3 spans 13 residues. CDR3 in DNA: TGTGCCAGCAACCACCGGGACAACTACGAGCAGTACTTT. Translation: CASNHRDNYEQYF.

This clone was picked up one time. The chain has TRBV7-9 and TRBJ1-6; D gene unclear. The CDR3 length is 15 residues. The germline V gene has CDR1 SEHNR and CDR2 FQNEAQ (reference sequence). Deletions cut 8 bases from V and 6 bases from J, with 17 bases between. CDR3 loop: CASPLPGEGNSPLHF. The CDR3 bases are TGTGCCAGCCCCCTCCCCGGAGAGGGTAATTCACCCCTCCACTTT.

The chain links TRBV6-5 to TRBJ1-2, with D uncertain. Germline-derived CDR1 and CDR2 are MNHEY and SVGAGI. This CDR3 has 15 residues. Trimming shortened V by 8 bases and J by 1 base, and 17 bases separated the two germline ends. CDR3 amino acids: CASQLLAGNNYGYTF. DNA of the CDR3: TGTGCCAGCCAGTTACTAGCGGGGAATAACTATGGCTACACCTTC.

The chain couples TRBV9 to TRBJ1-1, with 10 bases fitting TRBD1. Germline V lookup: CDR1 SGDLS, CDR2 YYNGEE. The CDR3 extends over 13 amino acids. J was trimmed by 5 bases and V by 5 bases; bases with no gene match: 3. The CDR3 DNA reads TGTGCCAGCAGTTTGGACAGGGGGACTGAAGCTTTCTTT. Translating gives CASSLDRGTEAFF. Combining the CDR3 with reference TRBV9 and TRBJ1-1 gives the whole variable domain DSGVTQTPKHLITATGQRVTLRCSPRSGDLSVYWYQQSLDQGLQFLIQYYNGEERAKGNILERFSAQQFPDLHSELNLSSLELGDSALYFCASSLDRGTEAFFGQGTRLTVV.

The sample holds one count of this clone. This sequence joins TRBV27 and TRBJ2-3; D remains ambiguous. The CDR3 totals 13 residues. Germline values: CDR1 MNHEY, CDR2 SMNVEV (reference sequence). V was clipped by 3 bases and J by 7 bases, with 11 bases between them. The CDR3 DNA reads as TGTGCCAGCAGTTTCCCATTTCAGAATACGCAGTATTTT. The encoded protein is CASSFPFQNTQYF.

A few counts support this clone. V usage is TRBV7-6 and J usage is TRBJ2-7, with TRBD2 matching over 11 bases. Per the germline V gene, CDR1 is SGHVS and CDR2 is FNYEAQ. The CDR3 loop spans 13 amino acids. The V and J ends lost 5 bases and 4 bases, in that order; junction bases with no gene match: 1. This chain's CDR3 is CASSRLAGYEQYF. The CDR3 nucleotides read TGTGCCAGCAGCAGACTAGCGGGGTACGAGCAGTACTTC.

In this sample, this clone turned up once. The V call is TRBV11-1, the J call TRBJ1-2; D gene unclear. V was clipped by 4 bases and J by 8 bases, with 17 bases between them. The germline V gene has CDR1 SGHAT and CDR2 FQDESV (reference sequence). This CDR3 has 14 amino acids. The CDR3 reads CASSSEGSSAGYTF. The CDR3 DNA reads TGTGCCAGCAGCTCAGAGGGAAGCTCAGCGGGCTACACCTTC. Supplemented by reference TRBV11-1 and TRBJ1-2, the full variable domain reads EAEVAQSPRYKITEKSQAVAFWCDPISGHATLYWYRQILGQGPELLVQFQDESVVDDSQLPKDRFSAERLKGVDSTLKIQPAELGDSAMYLCASSSEGSSAGYTFGSGTRLTVV.

The chain joins TRBV6-4 to TRBJ1-2, with TRBD1 as a possible D gene (5 bases). CDR1 MRHNA and CDR2 SNTAGT come from the germline V gene. The CDR3 consists of 13 residues. Trimming removed 3 bases from V and 5 bases from J, with 10 bases in between. The CDR3: CASSEAGSYGYTF. CDR3 DNA sequence: TGTGCCAGCAGTGAAGCAGGGTCGTATGGCTACACCTTC.

The chain combines TRBV18 with TRBJ1-4; 10 positions match TRBD1. V trimming: 0 bases; J trimming: 5 bases; junction bases outside the gene matches: 6. From germline, CDR1 is KGHSH and CDR2 LQKENI. This CDR3 is 17 amino acids long. CDR3 sequence reads: CASSPPDRTGGNEKLFF. CDR3 in DNA: TGTGCCAGCTCACCACCTGATCGGACAGGGGGAAATGAAAAACTGTTTTTT.

V gene TRBV7-8 combines with J gene TRBJ1-1; weak D call: TRBD1 (5 bases). Germline loops: CDR1 SGHVS, CDR2 FQNEAQ. This CDR3 is 15 amino acids long. V lost 1 base to trimming and J lost 3 bases, with 12 bases between them. CDR3 amino acids: CASSLVQGYYTEAFF. In DNA form, the CDR3 reads TGTGCCAGCAGCTTAGTTCAGGGTTACTACACTGAAGCTTTCTTT.

This sequence joins TRBV7-8 and TRBJ1-4, with D uncertain. Germline loops: CDR1 SGHVS, CDR2 FQNEAQ. The CDR3 has 16 amino acids. V was trimmed by 1 base and J by 8 bases, leaving 17 bases between them. The CDR3 coding sequence is TGTGCCAGCAGCTTAGGGTGGGGAGATTTGGTCGAAAAACTGTTTTTT. As protein: CASSLGWGDLVEKLFF.

This clone occurred a few times. V is TRBV20-1 and J is TRBJ1-2; D unresolved. V shed 5 bases and J shed 6 bases, with 10 bases lying between them. Looked up from germline, CDR1 is DFQATT and CDR2 is SNEGSKA (reference sequence). The CDR3 is made up of 11 amino acids. CDR3 DNA: TGCAGTGCTCTCTATATTAATGGCTACACCTTC. This sequence encodes CSALYINGYTF.

The V call is TRBV19, the J call TRBJ1-6; D call uncertain. The CDR3 consists of 16 residues. The germline V gene encodes CDR1 LNHDA and CDR2 SQIVND (reference sequence). Trimming took off 3 bases at V and 7 bases at J, with 16 bases between the two ends. The CDR3 loop reads CASSIRPYEVNSPLHF. The CDR3 DNA follows: TGTGCCAGTAGTATCCGACCTTACGAGGTCAATTCACCCCTCCACTTT.

This clone was observed a handful of times. This chain uses TRBV18 with TRBJ1-5; tentative D call: TRBD1 (6 bases). The V gene's germline CDR1 is KGHSH and CDR2 LQKENI. The CDR3 sequence is 16 residues long. Trimming took off 0 bases at V and 1 base at J, with 10 bases between the two ends. As DNA, the CDR3 is TGTGCCAGCTCACCACCGAGGGGGAGAAGCAATCAGCCCCAGCATTTT. This gives the protein CASSPPRGRSNQPQHF.

Turning to this clone: An end of the junction does not agree with germline; a read error may underlie this. The V gene is TRBV7-9, the J gene TRBJ2-5, with 10 bases aligning to TRBD2. Germline loops: CDR1 SEHNR, CDR2 FQNEAQ (reference sequence). This CDR3 has 17 amino acids. CDR3 protein: CSSSPGGLAGVQETQYF. The CDR3 nucleotides are TGTTCCAGCAGTCCTGGGGGGCTAGCGGGAGTCCAAGAGACCCAGTACTTC.

This clone occurred a few times. V gene TRBV2 combines with J gene TRBJ2-7; 9 nucleotides agree with TRBD1. From germline, CDR1 is SNHLY and CDR2 FYNNEI. The CDR3 is 15 amino acids. V shed 6 bases, J shed 5 bases, and the junction held 11 bases outside the gene matches. The CDR3 nucleotides read TGTGCCAGCAGCTCCCCCGGGACAGGGCGCAACGAGCAGTACTTC. Translated, it gives CASSSPGTGRNEQYF.